The next 27 T cell receptor beta chains were all read from a single sample in a study of control samples from healthy donors and cancer patients. Here immunoSEQ multiplex PCR was the method, and the copy in TCRdb shows in-frame clones only, minus some. The sample holds approximately 170,000 clones; 75% to 95% are singletons and the top ten take 1.5%. The sequenced sample was blood. The receptors derive from a woman in her thirties in good health.

Comments on this clone: Additional DNA sequences in this sample encode the identical CDR3. This chain uses TRBV29-1 with TRBJ1-5; D may be TRBD1 (6 bases). Germline-derived CDR1 and CDR2 are SQVTM and ANQGSEA. V lost 6 bases and J 4 bases, leaving 10 bases between the germline ends. The CDR3 is 12 residues long. The CDR3 DNA reads as TGCAGCGTAGGCCAGGGGAATCAGCCCCAGCATTTT. Protein sequence: CSVGQGNQPQHF.

The chain employs TRBV4-1 and TRBJ1-5, with a tentative D call TRBD1 (5 bases). The CDR3 loop spans 15 amino acids. Per germline, CDR1 MGHRA and CDR2 YSYEKL. Deletions cut 4 bases from V and 5 bases from J, with 15 bases between. This chain's CDR3 is CASSPSGQTHQPQHF. The CDR3 DNA follows: TGCGCCAGCAGCCCAAGTGGACAAACGCATCAGCCCCAGCATTTT.

This chain joins TRBV30 and TRBJ2-7; D not certain. Trimming pared 0 bases from V and 4 bases from J, leaving 7 bases between. This CDR3 comprises 12 residues. Germline V gene lookup returns CDR1 GTSNPN and CDR2 SVGIG (reference sequence). The CDR3 loop is CAWSVRPYEQYF. The DNA of the CDR3 is TGTGCCTGGAGTGTACGGCCGTACGAGCAGTACTTC.

The chain combines TRBV5-1 with TRBJ2-1; 15 bases map to TRBD2. CDR1 and CDR2 from the germline V gene are SGHRS and YFSETQ. This CDR3 has 15 residues. The J segment lost 8 bases and the V segment lost 3 bases, leaving 3 bases of the junction unmatched. CDR3 DNA: TGCGCCAGCAGCTCGGGACTAGCGGGGGGTTATGAGCAGTTCTTC. Translated: CASSSGLAGGYEQFF.

The chain employs TRBV18 and TRBJ1-2; D possibly corresponds to TRBD1 (6 bases). Trimming removed 2 bases from V and 8 bases from J, with 12 bases in between. The CDR3 loop spans 13 amino acids. The germline V gene has CDR1 KGHSH and CDR2 LQKENI. The CDR3 DNA sequence: TGTGCCAGCTCACCAGTCAGGGGAGGGGGCTACACCTTC. It encodes CASSPVRGGGYTF.

This clone was counted between two and nine times. This sequence joins TRBV5-4 and TRBJ2-1; 12 nucleotides line up with TRBD2. Looked up from germline, CDR1 is SGHNT and CDR2 is YYREEE (reference sequence). The junction had 11 bases not matched to a gene; V was cut back by 0 bases and J by 10 bases. CDR3 length equals 17 residues. The CDR3 region is CASSLGGLAGGPGEQFF. CDR3 DNA sequence: TGTGCCAGCAGCTTGGGGGGGCTAGCGGGAGGGCCAGGGGAGCAGTTCTTC.

This clone has a single count. The chain carries TRBV7-9 and TRBJ1-4, with 7 bases that match TRBD1. The V segment lost 5 bases and the J segment 4 bases; nucleotides outside the gene matches: 7. CDR3 length equals 15 residues. Germline-derived CDR1 and CDR2 are SEHNR and FQNEAQ (reference sequence). CDR3 bases: TGTGCCAGCAGCCCCCCGACAGGGATTAATGAAAAACTGTTTTTT. This translates into CASSPPTGINEKLFF.

This clone was found once. This chain links TRBV6-4 with TRBJ2-1; 10 nucleotides match TRBD2. The CDR3 has 15 amino acids. V trimming: 3 bases; J trimming: 6 bases; junction bases outside the gene matches: 5. Germline loops: CDR1 MRHNA, CDR2 SNTAGT. CDR3 region: CASSEGAGGPNEQFF. Written as DNA, the CDR3 is TGTGCCAGCAGTGAAGGAGCGGGAGGGCCCAATGAGCAGTTCTTC.

This CDR3 is CASTRDSGNTIYF. As DNA, the CDR3 is TGTGCCAGCACCCGGGACTCTGGAAACACCATATATTTT. The V and J genes are TRBV2 and TRBJ1-3; D is ambiguous. The germline CDR1 and CDR2 sequences are SNHLY and FYNNEI. Trimming shortened V by 7 bases and J by 0 bases, and 7 bases separated the two germline ends. The CDR3 totals 13 residues.

The chain uses TRBV4-1 and TRBJ2-3, with D maybe TRBD1 (5 bases). The CDR3 runs to 15 residues. Looked up from germline, CDR1 is MGHRA and CDR2 is YSYEKL. The ends were cut back, 5 bases at V and 1 base at J, with 13 bases in the middle. This CDR3 is CASSSRVLGTDTQYF. The CDR3, as DNA: TGCGCCAGCAGCTCCAGGGTATTGGGCACAGATACGCAGTATTTT.

The chain uses TRBV6-2 or TRBV6-3 and TRBJ2-6; TRBD2 matches at 10 bases. V lost 4 bases, J lost 4 bases, and 4 bases stayed unmatched. The CDR3 consists of 16 residues. Germline CDR1 and CDR2: MNHEY and SVGEGT. CDR3 protein: CASSSSGSSGANVLTF. Here the CDR3 DNA reads TGTGCCAGCAGTTCTAGCGGGAGTTCCGGGGCCAACGTCCTGACTTTC.

The chain is built from TRBV2 and TRBJ2-2; D is undetermined. This CDR3 region has 11 residues. From germline, CDR1 is SNHLY and CDR2 FYNNEI. V lost 4 bases and J 5 bases, leaving 2 bases between the germline ends. In DNA, the CDR3 is TGTGCCAGCAGTGGTACCGGGGAGCTGTTTTTT. This translates into CASSGTGELFF.

The chain has TRBV10-3 and TRBJ1-3; no reliable D call. V lost 4 bases, J lost 2 bases, and 6 bases lay in between. The germline gives CDR1 ENHRY, CDR2 SYGVKD. CDR3 size: 13 residues. The CDR3 bases are TGTGCCATCAGTGGGGCGACTGGAAACACCATATATTTT. This translates into CAISGATGNTIYF.

J is TRBJ2-7 and V is TRBV2; unclear D gene. The CDR3 has 14 amino acids. Germline values: CDR1 SNHLY, CDR2 FYNNEI. Trimming took off 3 bases at V and 2 bases at J, with 11 bases between the two ends. CDR3 region: CASSDLGSAYEQYF. The CDR3 DNA reads TGTGCCAGCAGTGATCTGGGCAGCGCCTACGAGCAGTACTTC.

The chain joins TRBV7-3 to TRBJ2-7; D is unclear. In germline, CDR1 is SGHTA, CDR2 FQGTGA. V was shortened by 9 bases and J by 4 bases, with 1 base between the two germline ends. The CDR3 has 8 amino acids. The CDR3 region is CARYEQYF. The DNA of the CDR3 is TGTGCCAGATACGAGCAGTACTTC.

V and J are TRBV24-1 and TRBJ1-5; tentatively, D is TRBD1 (5 bases). This CDR3 region has 18 residues. Trimming removed 0 bases at V and 3 bases at J, with 17 bases between. Germline assignment: CDR1 KGHDR and CDR2 SFDVKD. Here the CDR3 reads CATSDLVRRGSDNQPQHF. The CDR3, as DNA: TGTGCCACCAGTGATTTGGTCCGGCGGGGGTCCGACAATCAGCCCCAGCATTTT.

Here the CDR3 reads CASSLGPANNSPLHF. As DNA, the CDR3 is TGTGCCAGCAGCTTAGGTCCAGCGAATAATTCACCCCTCCACTTT. V and J are TRBV7-9 and TRBJ1-6; D ambiguous. The V end was cut by 1 base, the J end by 5 bases, with 9 bases between. Germline V gives CDR1 SEHNR, CDR2 FQNEAQ (reference sequence). The CDR3 is made up of 15 amino acids.

The table lists this clone with a few counts. This rearrangement joins TRBV6-1 to TRBJ1-5; a weak D match, TRBD1 (5 bases). This CDR3 is built from 14 residues. The V gene's germline CDR1 is MNHNS and CDR2 SASEGT. V was clipped by 1 base and J by 9 bases, with 13 bases between them. The CDR3 protein is CASSEGGEVGPQHF. CDR3 nucleotide sequence: TGTGCCAGCAGTGAAGGGGGGGAAGTGGGGCCCCAGCATTTT.

This chain joins TRBV19 and TRBJ1-2, with D possibly matching TRBD1 (5 bases). There are 15 residues in the CDR3. CDR1 and CDR2 from the germline V gene are LNHDA and SQIVND (reference sequence). Trimming pared 4 bases from V and 2 bases from J, leaving 14 bases between. The CDR3 protein is CASSTSGHLNYGYTF. DNA for the CDR3: TGTGCCAGTAGTACCTCCGGACATTTAAACTATGGCTACACCTTC.

The chain employs TRBV11-3 and TRBJ2-7; D is perhaps TRBD2 (6 bases). The V gene's germline CDR1 is SGHNT and CDR2 YENEEA. The CDR3 totals 15 residues. V lost 1 base and J lost 1, with 11 bases in between. CDR3 DNA sequence: TGTGCCAGCAGCTTAGGGTCGGGGGTATCCTACGAGCAGTACTTC. It translates to CASSLGSGVSYEQYF.

The chain employs TRBV25-1 and TRBJ2-2; TRBD1 agrees at 9 bases. The length of the CDR3 is 15 residues. The ends lost 4 bases at V and 4 bases at J; junction bases unmatched: 4. CDR1 is MGHDK and CDR2 is SYGVNS in the germline V gene. For the CDR3, the DNA is TGTGCCAGCAGTGGGGGACAGGGTAGCACCGGGGAGCTGTTTTTT. Translation: CASSGGQGSTGELFF. Combining the CDR3 with reference TRBV25-1 and TRBJ2-2 gives the whole variable domain EADIYQTPRYLVIGTGKKITLECSQTMGHDKMYWYQQDPGMELHLIHYSYGVNSTEKGDLSSESTVSRIRTEHFPLTLESARPSHTSQYLCASSGGQGSTGELFFGEGSRLTVL.

The genes are TRBV7-9 and TRBJ1-5; weak D call: TRBD1 (5 bases). The V end lost 3 bases, the J end lost 3 bases, and 9 bases lay between the germline ends. Germline V gene sequence: CDR1 SEHNR, CDR2 FQNEAQ (reference sequence). The CDR3 spans 14 residues. CDR3 nucleotide sequence: TGTGCCAGCAGCTTGCGGGGCTCCAATCAGCCCCAGCATTTT. Protein sequence: CASSLRGSNQPQHF.

The gene calls are TRBV2 and TRBJ2-1, with D perhaps matching TRBD2 (6 bases). Trimming left V 6 bases short and J 6 bases short, with 12 bases between. The CDR3 totals 13 residues. The germline V gene encodes CDR1 SNHLY and CDR2 FYNNEI. The CDR3: CASSYGTRNEQFF. The DNA of the CDR3 is TGTGCCAGCAGCTACGGGACTCGCAATGAGCAGTTCTTC.

The rearrangement joins TRBV19 to TRBJ1-1; no firm D call. Trimming cost V 8 bases and J 6 bases, with 10 bases left between them. CDR1 and CDR2 (germline): LNHDA, SQIVND (reference sequence). This CDR3 has 11 residues. The chain's CDR3 is CASEREAEAFF. The DNA of the CDR3 is TGTGCCAGTGAGAGGGAGGCTGAAGCTTTCTTT. Full variable domain (remainder filled in from reference TRBV19 and TRBJ1-1): DGGITQSPKYLFRKEGQNVTLSCEQNLNHDAMYWYRQDPGQGLRLIYYSQIVNDFQKGDIAEGYSVSREKKESFPLTVTSAQKNPTAFYLCASEREAEAFFGQGTRLTVV.

The rearrangement joins TRBV18 to TRBJ2-1; 10 bases align to TRBD1. J gave up 8 bases and V 3 bases, and 7 bases lay outside the gene matches. The CDR3 loop spans 15 amino acids. The V gene's germline CDR1 is KGHSH and CDR2 LQKENI. CDR3 region: CASSPLGQGRDEQFF. The DNA for the CDR3 is TGTGCCAGCTCACCGTTGGGACAGGGGCGGGATGAGCAGTTCTTC. The whole variable domain, remainder taken from reference TRBV18 and TRBJ2-1, is NAGVMQNPRHLVRRRGQEARLRCSPMKGHSHVYWYRQLPEEGLKFMVYLQKENIIDESGMPKERFSAEFPKEGPSILRIQQVVRGDSAAYFCASSPLGQGRDEQFFGPGTRLTVL.

V gene TRBV5-6 combines with J gene TRBJ2-7, with 12 bases matching TRBD2. V was pared by 4 bases and J by 0 bases, with 2 bases of the junction left unmatched. CDR1 SGHDT and CDR2 YYEEEE come from the germline V gene. The CDR3 consists of 15 residues. The CDR3 loop is CASSASGGASYEQYF. The CDR3 nucleotides are TGTGCCAGCAGCGCTAGCGGGGGGGCCTCCTACGAGCAGTACTTC.

The chain employs TRBV5-1 and TRBJ2-4; 9 bases are a match to TRBD2. CDR3 length: 15 amino acids. CDR1 is SGHRS and CDR2 is YFSETQ in the germline V gene. Trimming at V came to 0 bases and at J to 7 bases, leaving 5 bases not matched to a gene. CDR3 sequence (DNA): TGCGCCAGCAGCTTGGATATTAGCGGGGGTAACATTCAGTACTTC. Protein: CASSLDISGGNIQYF.